The present T cell receptor beta chain was sequenced within a study of blood T cells in healthy people across ages (dated by TCRdb to between 2015 and 2016). Concerning the study at large: Template switching captured roughly one uniquely barcoded TCR beta cDNA molecule per two T cells in model experiments. For two donors (one aged 18 to 29 and one aged 80 or older), the study analyzed two additional independent replicas of 1 million unique cDNA reads from the same blood draw. Using deep sequencing normalized with unique cDNA molecular identifiers, the study measured how TCR beta repertoire diversity changes with age. The donors were divided into four age groups: young (average around 15 years), middle-aged (under 40), aged (approximately 64) and long-lived (roughly 86). Donors of different ages were randomly distributed across sequencing lanes to avoid experimental bias.

With regard to this clonotype: There is no known antigen for this receptor. Being one base from a much bigger clone, this may be a read error.

Library generation was performed with 5' RACE. The sequencing machine was an Illumina HiSeq 2500. The second PCR ran for about 6 to 12 cycles and used a J-beta primer mix along with a sample-barcoded 5' primer. Each TCR beta cDNA molecule received a unique molecular identifier from a template-switch 5' adaptor carrying 12 random nucleotides. Each sample yielded at least 2.5 million CDR3-containing paired-end reads. First-strand cDNA synthesis was performed from all RNA using the Mint cDNA synthesis kit, with priming by a TRBC-specific oligonucleotide. After uracil-DNA glycosylase treatment, a first 18-cycle PCR used universal primers M1SS and BC2_uni_R on all cDNA. On the study's bioinformatics: For normalization, 1 million high-quality reads, each with a distinct molecular identifier, were randomly selected from each sample. Instead of being binned into consensus sequences, reads that shared molecular identifiers were thrown out. MiTCR, with a Q25 quality threshold and the strictest error-elimination algorithm, was used for CDR3 identification, clonotype clustering and error correction. Lower-bound total TCR beta diversity was estimated with a nonparametric unseen species model using Euler transformation. TCRdb applied fastp at Q25 and MiXCR to the public reads, then kept only in-frame beta chains. Duplicate CDR3 protein sequences are folded into a single record with the most common DNA and genes. None of the V and J calls come from the authors' own analysis; TCRdb made them. For this sample the table gives 600,000 or so distinct CDR3 sequences, of which about 30% were detected only once. The top ten clones comprise about 15% of the sample.

The 39 donors, aged about 6 to 90 years, were systemically healthy Caucasian individuals from Russia. Each donor gave approximately 9.3 milliliters of peripheral blood, collected into EDTA-treated Vacutainer tubes. PBMCs were isolated by Ficoll-Paque density-gradient centrifugation, with at least 6 million obtained per sample. Trizol reagent was used to extract total RNA from PBMCs, with at least 5.5 micrograms per sample. For every donor, an aliquot of PBMCs went through flow cytometry to measure the percentages of naive CD45RAhigh/CD27high T cells. Paper-wide results and their limitations: Estimates of total diversity from one million sequenced T cells were regarded as lower bounds and underestimates. The long-lived group showed more naive CD4+ T cells, fewer expanded clones and increased TCR diversity than the aged group, suggesting age selection. There was a strong correlation between observed TCR beta diversity and the percentage of naive T cells measured by flow cytometry. The CMV infection status of donors was not known, potentially confounding age-related changes in expanded clonotypes. As age increased, observed TCR beta diversity per million T cells dropped in a roughly linear way, and a significant reduction was already evident by age 40. Bulk unsorted PBMC profiling prevented conclusive comparison of naive and antigen-experienced compartments.

The CDR1 and CDR2 encoded by the germline V gene are SGHRS and YFSETQ. The CDR3 numbers 14 residues from cysteine through phenylalanine. This entry keeps only the CDR3 DNA: 42 bases, framed from base 1. Trimming takes 4 bases from V and 5 bases from J, and the germline ends sit 14 bases apart. The sequenced sample was blood. The receptor was derived from a woman at least 80 years old in good health. The sequence links TRBV5-1 to TRBJ2-3; the D element could tentatively be TRBD1 or TRBD2, as 5 bases agree for each. In nucleotides, the sequence is TGCGCCAGCAGCAAACGGGGCGCGGGAGATACGCAGTATTTT. This yields the protein CASSKRGAGDTQYF.